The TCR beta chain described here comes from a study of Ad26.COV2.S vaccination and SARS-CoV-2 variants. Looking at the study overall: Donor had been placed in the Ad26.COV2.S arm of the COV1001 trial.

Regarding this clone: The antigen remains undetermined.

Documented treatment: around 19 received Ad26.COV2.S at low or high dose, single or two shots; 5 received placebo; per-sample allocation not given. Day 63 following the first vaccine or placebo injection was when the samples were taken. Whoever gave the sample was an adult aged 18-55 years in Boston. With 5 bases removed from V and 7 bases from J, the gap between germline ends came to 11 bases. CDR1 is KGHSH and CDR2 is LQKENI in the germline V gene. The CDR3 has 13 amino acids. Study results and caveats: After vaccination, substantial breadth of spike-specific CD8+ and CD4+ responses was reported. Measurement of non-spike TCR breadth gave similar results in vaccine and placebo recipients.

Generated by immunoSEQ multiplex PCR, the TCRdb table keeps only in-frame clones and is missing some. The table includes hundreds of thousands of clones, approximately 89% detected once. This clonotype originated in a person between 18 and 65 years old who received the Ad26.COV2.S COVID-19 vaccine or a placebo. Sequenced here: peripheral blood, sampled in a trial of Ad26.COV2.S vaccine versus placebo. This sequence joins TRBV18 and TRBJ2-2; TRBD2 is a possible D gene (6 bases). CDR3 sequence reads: CASSEQEGGELFF. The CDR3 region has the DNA TGTGCCAGCTCAGAACAGGAGGGCGGGGAGCTGTTTTTT.